This TCR beta chain is from a study of T cell responses to AZD1222 COVID-19 vaccine. The CDR3 spans 10 residues. The table came from immunoSEQ multiplex PCR; TCRdb's copy has only in-frame clones and leaves some out. The sample carries roughly 140,000 clones, 85% to 90% recorded once. The material was peripheral blood, obtained on day 0 of AZD1222 vaccination. The chain links TRBV12-1 to TRBJ1-1. TRBV12-1 is termed a pseudogene. The receptor was isolated from an adult in good health. The CDR3 region is CASSPGIAFF. In DNA form, the CDR3 reads TGTGCCAGCAGCCCGGGGATAGCTTTCTTT.